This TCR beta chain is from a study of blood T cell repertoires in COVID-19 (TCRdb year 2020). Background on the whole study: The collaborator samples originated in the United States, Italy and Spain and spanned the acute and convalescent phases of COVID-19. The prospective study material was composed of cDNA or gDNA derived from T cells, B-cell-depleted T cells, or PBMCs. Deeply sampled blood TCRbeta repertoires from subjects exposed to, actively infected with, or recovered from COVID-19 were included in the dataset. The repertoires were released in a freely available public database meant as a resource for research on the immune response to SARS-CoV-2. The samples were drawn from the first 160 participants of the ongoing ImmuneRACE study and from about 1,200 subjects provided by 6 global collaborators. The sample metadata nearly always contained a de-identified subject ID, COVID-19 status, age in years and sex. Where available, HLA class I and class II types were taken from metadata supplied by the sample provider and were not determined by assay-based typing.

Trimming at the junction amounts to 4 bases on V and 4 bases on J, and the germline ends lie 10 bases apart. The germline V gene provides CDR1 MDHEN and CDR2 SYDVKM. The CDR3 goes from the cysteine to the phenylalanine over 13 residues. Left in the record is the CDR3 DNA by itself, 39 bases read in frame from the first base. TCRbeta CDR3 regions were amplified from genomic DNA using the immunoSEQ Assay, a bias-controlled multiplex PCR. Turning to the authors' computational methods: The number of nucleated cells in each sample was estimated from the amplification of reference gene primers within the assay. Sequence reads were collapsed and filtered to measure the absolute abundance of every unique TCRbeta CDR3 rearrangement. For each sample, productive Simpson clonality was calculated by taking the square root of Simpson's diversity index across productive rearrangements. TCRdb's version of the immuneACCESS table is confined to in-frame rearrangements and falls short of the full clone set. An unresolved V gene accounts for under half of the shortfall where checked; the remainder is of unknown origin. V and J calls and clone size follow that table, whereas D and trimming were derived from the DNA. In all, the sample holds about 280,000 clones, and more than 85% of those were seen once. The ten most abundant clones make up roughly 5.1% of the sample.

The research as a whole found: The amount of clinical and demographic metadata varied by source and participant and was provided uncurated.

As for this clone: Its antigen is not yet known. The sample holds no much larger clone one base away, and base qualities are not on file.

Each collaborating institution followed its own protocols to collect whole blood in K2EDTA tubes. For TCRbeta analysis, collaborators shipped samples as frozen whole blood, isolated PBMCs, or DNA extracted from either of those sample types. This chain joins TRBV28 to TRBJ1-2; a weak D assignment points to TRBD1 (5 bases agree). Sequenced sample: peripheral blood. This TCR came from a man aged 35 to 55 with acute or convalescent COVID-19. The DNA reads TGTGCCAGCAGTTCAACGGGACTCTATGGCTACACCTTC. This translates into CASSSTGLYGYTF.